This T cell receptor (beta chain) stems from a study of technical replicates of blood from a few donors. Measured with immunoSEQ multiplex PCR; TCRdb has only the in-frame clones, and not every one. The table records 85,000 to 100,000 clones, about 95% of them present only once. The sequence derives from a human donor in good health. The sequencing input was T cells isolated from PBMCs.

For the CDR3, the DNA is TGTGCCAGTAGTATCACGGACAGTTACTACGAGCAGTACTTC. The encoded protein is CASSITDSYYEQYF. The J gene is TRBJ2-7, the V gene TRBV19, with D possibly being TRBD1 (6 bases). The V gene's germline CDR1 is LNHDA and CDR2 SQIVND (reference sequence). This CDR3 contains 14 residues. V dropped 3 bases and J dropped 3 bases, with 12 bases sitting between them.